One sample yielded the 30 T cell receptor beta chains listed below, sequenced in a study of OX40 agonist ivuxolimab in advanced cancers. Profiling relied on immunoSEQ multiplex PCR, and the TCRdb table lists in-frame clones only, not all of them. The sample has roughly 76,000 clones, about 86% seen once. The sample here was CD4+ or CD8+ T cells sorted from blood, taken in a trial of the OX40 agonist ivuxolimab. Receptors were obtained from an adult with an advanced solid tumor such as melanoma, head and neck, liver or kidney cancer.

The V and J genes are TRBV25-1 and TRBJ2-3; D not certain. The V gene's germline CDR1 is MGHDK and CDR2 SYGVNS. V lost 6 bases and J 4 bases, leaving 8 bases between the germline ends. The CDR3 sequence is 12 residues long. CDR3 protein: CASRHGPDTQYF. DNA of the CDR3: TGTGCCAGCAGACACGGACCAGATACGCAGTATTTT.

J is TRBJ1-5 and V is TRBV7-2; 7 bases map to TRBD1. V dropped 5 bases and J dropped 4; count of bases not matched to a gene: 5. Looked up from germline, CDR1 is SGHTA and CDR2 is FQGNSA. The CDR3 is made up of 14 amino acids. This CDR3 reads CASSSKTGNQPQHF. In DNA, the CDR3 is TGTGCCAGCAGCAGCAAGACAGGGAATCAGCCCCAGCATTTT.

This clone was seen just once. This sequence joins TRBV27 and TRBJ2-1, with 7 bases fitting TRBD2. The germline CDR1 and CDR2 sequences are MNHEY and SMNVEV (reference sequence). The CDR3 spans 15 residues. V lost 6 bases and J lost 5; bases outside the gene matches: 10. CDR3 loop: CASRSTSVRHNEQFF. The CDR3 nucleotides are TGTGCCAGCAGGTCCACTAGCGTTCGCCACAATGAGCAGTTCTTC.

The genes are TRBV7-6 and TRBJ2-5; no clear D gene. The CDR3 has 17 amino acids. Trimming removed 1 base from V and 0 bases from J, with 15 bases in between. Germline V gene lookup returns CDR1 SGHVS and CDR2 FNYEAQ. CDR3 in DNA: TGTGCCAGCAGCTTAGTTATCAAAGGCCCGTACCAAGAGACCCAGTACTTC. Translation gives CASSLVIKGPYQETQYF.

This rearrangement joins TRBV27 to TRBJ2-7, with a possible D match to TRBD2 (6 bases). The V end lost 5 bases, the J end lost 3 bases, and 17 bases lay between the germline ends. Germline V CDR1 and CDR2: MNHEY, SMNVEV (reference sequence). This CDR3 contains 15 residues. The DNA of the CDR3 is TGTGCCAGCAGTCCCCGCGGGGTAGGGTTCTACGAGCAGTACTTC. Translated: CASSPRGVGFYEQYF.

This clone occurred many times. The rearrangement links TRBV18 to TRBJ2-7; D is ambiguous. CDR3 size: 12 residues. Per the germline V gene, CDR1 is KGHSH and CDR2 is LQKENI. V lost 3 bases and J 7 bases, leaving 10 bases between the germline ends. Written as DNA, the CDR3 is TGTGCCAGCTCACCCCGTGGGAAGGAGCAGTACTTC. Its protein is CASSPRGKEQYF.

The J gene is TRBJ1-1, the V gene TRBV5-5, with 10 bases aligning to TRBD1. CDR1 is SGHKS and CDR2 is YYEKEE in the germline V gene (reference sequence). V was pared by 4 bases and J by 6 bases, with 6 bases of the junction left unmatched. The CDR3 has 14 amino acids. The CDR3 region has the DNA TGTGCCAGCAGCGGGGGACAGGGGCGGGCTGAAGCTTTCTTT. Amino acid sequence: CASSGGQGRAEAFF.

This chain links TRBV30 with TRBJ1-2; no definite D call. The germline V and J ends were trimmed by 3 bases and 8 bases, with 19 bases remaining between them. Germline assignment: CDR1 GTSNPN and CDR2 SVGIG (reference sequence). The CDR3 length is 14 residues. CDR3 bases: TGTGCCTGGAGGCCCTTACACGGAAAGGGAGGCTACACCTTC. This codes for CAWRPLHGKGGYTF.

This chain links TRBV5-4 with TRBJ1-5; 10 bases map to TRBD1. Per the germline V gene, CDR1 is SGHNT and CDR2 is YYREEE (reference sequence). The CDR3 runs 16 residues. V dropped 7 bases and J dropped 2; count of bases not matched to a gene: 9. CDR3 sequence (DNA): TGTGCCAGCTCCTTCACCGGGACAGGGGGCAATCAGCCCCAGCATTTT. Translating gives CASSFTGTGGNQPQHF.

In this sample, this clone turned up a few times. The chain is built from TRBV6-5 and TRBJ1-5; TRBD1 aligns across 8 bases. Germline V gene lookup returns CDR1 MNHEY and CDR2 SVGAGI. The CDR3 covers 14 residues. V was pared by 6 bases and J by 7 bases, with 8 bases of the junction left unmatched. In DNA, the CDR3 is TGTGCCAGCAGCCAAGGGACAGGTGGACAGCCCCAGCATTTT. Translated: CASSQGTGGQPQHF.

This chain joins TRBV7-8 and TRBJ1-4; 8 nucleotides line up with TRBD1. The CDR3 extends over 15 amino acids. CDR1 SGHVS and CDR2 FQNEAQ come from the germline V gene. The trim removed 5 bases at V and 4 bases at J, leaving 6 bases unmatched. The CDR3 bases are TGTGCCAGCAGCCTCAGGGGGCTTCATAATGAAAAACTGTTTTTT. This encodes CASSLRGLHNEKLFF.

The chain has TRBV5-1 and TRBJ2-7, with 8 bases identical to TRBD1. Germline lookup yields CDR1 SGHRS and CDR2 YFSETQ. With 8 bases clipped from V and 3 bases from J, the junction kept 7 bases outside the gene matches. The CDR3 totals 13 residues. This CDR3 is CASGTGLNYEQYF. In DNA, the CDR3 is TGCGCCAGTGGGACAGGACTCAACTACGAGCAGTACTTC.

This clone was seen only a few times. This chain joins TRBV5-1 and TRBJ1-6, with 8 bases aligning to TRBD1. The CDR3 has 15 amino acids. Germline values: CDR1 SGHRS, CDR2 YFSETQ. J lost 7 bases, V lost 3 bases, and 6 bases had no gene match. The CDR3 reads CASSSATGGNSPLHF. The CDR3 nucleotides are TGCGCCAGCAGCTCCGCCACAGGGGGAAATTCACCCCTCCACTTT.

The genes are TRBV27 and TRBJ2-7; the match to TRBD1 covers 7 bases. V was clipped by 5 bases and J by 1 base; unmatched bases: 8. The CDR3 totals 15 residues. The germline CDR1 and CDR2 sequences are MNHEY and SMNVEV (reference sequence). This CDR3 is CASSRSGTVSYEQYF. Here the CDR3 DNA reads TGTGCCAGCAGTAGATCCGGGACAGTTTCCTACGAGCAGTACTTC.

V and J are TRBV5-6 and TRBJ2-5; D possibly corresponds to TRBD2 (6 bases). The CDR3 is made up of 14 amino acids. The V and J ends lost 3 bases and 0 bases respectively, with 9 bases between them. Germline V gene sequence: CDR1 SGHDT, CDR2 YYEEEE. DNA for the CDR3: TGTGCCAGCAGCTCGGCGGGGTACCAAGAGACCCAGTACTTC. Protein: CASSSAGYQETQYF. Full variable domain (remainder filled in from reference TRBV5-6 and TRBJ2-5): DAGVTQSPTHLIKTRGQQVTLRCSPKSGHDTVSWYQQALGQGPQFIFQYYEEEERQRGNFPDRFSGHQFPNYSSELNVNALLLGDSALYLCASSSAGYQETQYFGPGTRLLVL.

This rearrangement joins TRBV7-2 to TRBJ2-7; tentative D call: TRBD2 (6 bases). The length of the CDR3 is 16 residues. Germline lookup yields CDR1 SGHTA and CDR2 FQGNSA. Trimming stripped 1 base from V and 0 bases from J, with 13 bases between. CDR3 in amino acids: CASSLGGDSYSYEQYF. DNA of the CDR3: TGTGCCAGCAGCTTAGGGGGGGACTCCTACTCCTACGAGCAGTACTTC.

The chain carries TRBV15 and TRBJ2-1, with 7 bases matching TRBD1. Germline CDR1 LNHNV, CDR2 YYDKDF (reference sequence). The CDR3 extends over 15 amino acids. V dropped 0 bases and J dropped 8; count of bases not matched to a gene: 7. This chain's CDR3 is CATSRERGLRDEQFF. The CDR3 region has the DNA TGTGCCACCAGCAGAGAGAGGGGGCTCCGGGATGAGCAGTTCTTC.

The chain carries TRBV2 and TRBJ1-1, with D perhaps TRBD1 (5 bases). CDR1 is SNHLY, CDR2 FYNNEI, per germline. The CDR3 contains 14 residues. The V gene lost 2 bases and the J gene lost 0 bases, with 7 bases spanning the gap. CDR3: CASSERGVNTEAFF. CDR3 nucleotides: TGTGCCAGCAGTGAAAGGGGTGTGAACACTGAAGCTTTCTTT.

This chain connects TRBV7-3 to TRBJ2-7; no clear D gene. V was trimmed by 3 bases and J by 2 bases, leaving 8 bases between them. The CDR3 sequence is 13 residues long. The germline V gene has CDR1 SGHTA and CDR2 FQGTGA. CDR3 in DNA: TGTGCCAGCAGCTTTGGGCCAACCTACGAGCAGTACTTC. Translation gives CASSFGPTYEQYF.

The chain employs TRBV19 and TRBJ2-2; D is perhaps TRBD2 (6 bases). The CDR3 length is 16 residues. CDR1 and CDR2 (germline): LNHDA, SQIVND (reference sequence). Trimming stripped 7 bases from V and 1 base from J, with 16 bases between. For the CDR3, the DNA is TGTGCCAGTACCGGGACTCCAGGGTGGAACACCGGGGAGCTGTTTTTT. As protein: CASTGTPGWNTGELFF.

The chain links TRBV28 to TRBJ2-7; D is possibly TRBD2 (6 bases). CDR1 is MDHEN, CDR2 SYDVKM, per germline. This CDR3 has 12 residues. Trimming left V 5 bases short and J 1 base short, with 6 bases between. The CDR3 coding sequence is TGTGCCAGCAGTGCGGGATCCTACGAGCAGTACTTC. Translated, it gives CASSAGSYEQYF.

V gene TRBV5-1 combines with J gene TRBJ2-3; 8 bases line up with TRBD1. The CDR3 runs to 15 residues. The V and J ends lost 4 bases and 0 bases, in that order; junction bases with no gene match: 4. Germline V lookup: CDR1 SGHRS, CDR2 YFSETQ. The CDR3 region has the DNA TGCGCCAGCAGCCCAAGACAGGGGAGCACAGATACGCAGTATTTT. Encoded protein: CASSPRQGSTDTQYF.

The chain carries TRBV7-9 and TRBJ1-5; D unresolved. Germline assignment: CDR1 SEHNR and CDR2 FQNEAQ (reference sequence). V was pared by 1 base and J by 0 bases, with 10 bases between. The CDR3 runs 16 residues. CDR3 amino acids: CASSLGTVYSNQPQHF. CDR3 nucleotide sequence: TGTGCCAGCAGCTTAGGGACGGTCTATAGCAATCAGCCCCAGCATTTT.

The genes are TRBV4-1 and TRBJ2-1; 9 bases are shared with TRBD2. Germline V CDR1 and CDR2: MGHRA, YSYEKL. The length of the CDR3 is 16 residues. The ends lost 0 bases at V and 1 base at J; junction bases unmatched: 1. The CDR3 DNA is TGCGCCAGCAGCCAAGAGACTAGCGGTTCCTACAATGAGCAGTTCTTC. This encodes CASSQETSGSYNEQFF.

As DNA, the CDR3 is TGTGCCAGCAGCTTCGAGGGCGATCAGCCCCAGCATTTT. It specifies CASSFEGDQPQHF. This chain joins TRBV11-2 and TRBJ1-5; D ambiguous. Germline CDR1 SGHAT, CDR2 FQNNGV. V was trimmed by 3 bases and J by 5 bases, leaving 8 bases between them. CDR3 size: 13 residues.

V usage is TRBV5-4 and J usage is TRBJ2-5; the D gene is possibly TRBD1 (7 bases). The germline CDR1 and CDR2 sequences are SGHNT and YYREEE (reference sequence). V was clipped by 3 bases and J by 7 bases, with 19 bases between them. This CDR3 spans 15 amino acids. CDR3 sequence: CASSSMTRQGGTQYF. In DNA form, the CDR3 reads TGTGCCAGCAGCTCGATGACGCGGCAGGGGGGGACCCAGTACTTC.

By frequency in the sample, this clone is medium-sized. The CDR3 region is CASRGTVGYEQYF. For the CDR3, the DNA is TGTGCCAGCAGGGGCACCGTGGGATACGAGCAGTACTTC. This chain uses TRBV21-1 with TRBJ2-7. TRBV21-1 counts as a pseudogene. The CDR3 sequence is 13 residues long.

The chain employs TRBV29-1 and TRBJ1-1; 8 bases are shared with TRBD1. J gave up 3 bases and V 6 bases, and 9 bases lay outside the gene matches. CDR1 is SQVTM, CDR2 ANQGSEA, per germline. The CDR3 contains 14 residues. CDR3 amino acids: CSVRQGRADTEAFF. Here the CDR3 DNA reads TGCAGCGTCCGACAGGGGAGAGCAGACACTGAAGCTTTCTTT. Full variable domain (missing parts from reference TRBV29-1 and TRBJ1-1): SAVISQKPSRDICQRGTSLTIQCQVDSQVTMMFWYRQQPGQSLTLIATANQGSEATYESGFVIDKFPISRPNLTFSTLTVSNMSPEDSSIYLCSVRQGRADTEAFFGQGTRLTVV.

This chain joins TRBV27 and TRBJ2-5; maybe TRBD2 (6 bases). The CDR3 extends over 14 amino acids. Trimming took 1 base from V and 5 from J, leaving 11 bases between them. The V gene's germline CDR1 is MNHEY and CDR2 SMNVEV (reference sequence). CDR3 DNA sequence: TGTGCCAGCAGTTTATTGGGCGGGATTGAGACCCAGTACTTC. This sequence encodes CASSLLGGIETQYF.

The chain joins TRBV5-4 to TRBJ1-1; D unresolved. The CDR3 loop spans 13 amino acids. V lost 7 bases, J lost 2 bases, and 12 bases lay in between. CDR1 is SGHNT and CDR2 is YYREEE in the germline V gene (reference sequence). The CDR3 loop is CASLRAGNTEAFF. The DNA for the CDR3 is TGTGCCAGCCTAAGGGCAGGAAACACTGAAGCTTTCTTT.